A single sample is the source of the 5 T cell receptor beta chains below, sequenced in a study. TCRdb used MiXCR to reprocess the 5' RACE reads, holding one entry per CDR3 protein. The data show 45,000 to 55,000 distinct CDR3 sequences, around 26% seen once. The sequenced sample consisted of tumor-infiltrating naive CD4+ T cells sorted from the breast tumor. Subset defined: naive CD4+ T cells, CD4+CD45RA+CD25-. These receptors originate from a female donor with breast cancer.

This clonotype was counted a few times. The V gene is TRBV5-1, the J gene TRBJ2-2; D ambiguous. Per germline, CDR1 SGHRS and CDR2 YFSETQ. With 2 bases removed from V and 5 bases from J, the gap between germline ends came to 16 bases. This CDR3 is 16 amino acids long. CDR3 sequence: CASSFSLSRGTGELFF. The CDR3 region has the DNA TGCGCCAGCAGCTTTTCGCTCAGCCGCGGTACCGGGGAGCTGTTTTTT.

This clonotype was picked up many times. The chain links TRBV10-3 to TRBJ2-1; either TRBD1 or TRBD2 may fit D (5 bases each). Germline V gene lookup returns CDR1 ENHRY and CDR2 SYGVKD. V gave up 5 bases and J gave up 0 bases, with 14 bases separating them. CDR3 length: 16 amino acids. CDR3 bases: TGTGCCATCAGTACGGGACCCCAGAGCTCCTACAATGAGCAGTTCTTC. Protein product: CAISTGPQSSYNEQFF.

This clonotype came up a few times. V gene TRBV7-3 combines with J gene TRBJ2-3, with D possibly being TRBD2 (5 bases). Germline V gives CDR1 SGHTA, CDR2 FQGTGA. This CDR3 spans 15 amino acids. V lost 3 bases to trimming and J lost 0 bases, with 10 bases between them. This CDR3 is CASSFSASSTDTQYF. The DNA for the CDR3 is TGTGCCAGCAGCTTTAGCGCTTCGAGCACAGATACGCAGTATTTT.

The sample holds a few counts of this clonotype. The chain joins TRBV6-1 to TRBJ2-4, with TRBD2 matching 11 bases. Per germline, CDR1 MNHNS and CDR2 SASEGT. CDR3 length: 15 residues. V trimming: 4 bases; J trimming: 6 bases; junction bases outside the gene matches: 5. The CDR3 DNA follows: TGTGCCAGCAGTGTAGCGGGAGGGCCAAGAAACATTCAGTACTTC. Its translation is CASSVAGGPRNIQYF.

The V gene is TRBV4-1, the J gene TRBJ2-7; TRBD1 agrees at 10 bases. Germline V gene data show CDR1 as MGHRA and CDR2 as YSYEKL. The J segment lost 2 bases and the V segment lost 4 bases, leaving 5 bases of the junction unmatched. The CDR3 has 15 residues. The CDR3 sequence: CASSLRQGAPYEQYF. The CDR3, as DNA: TGCGCCAGCAGCCTGAGACAGGGGGCTCCCTACGAGCAGTACTTC.